These 25 T cell receptor beta chains share one sample of origin, sequenced in a study of glioma-infiltrating T cells. Using RNA template, CDR3s of TCR alpha and beta were amplified with iRepertoire arm-PCR. TCRdb passed the multiplex PCR reads through MiXCR, listing each CDR3 protein once. The table lists around 390,000 distinct CDR3 sequences, around 38% of them singletons, with about 12% in the top ten. The sequenced material came from glioma tissue, nonneoplastic brain tissue, or PBMCs (not recorded which). The receptors were gathered from a human donor with low-grade glioma or glioblastoma, undergoing nonglioma brain surgery, or in good health (not recorded which).

The sample holds a few counts of this clonotype. This chain's CDR3 is CASSQAQGQETQYF. Written as DNA, the CDR3 is TGTGCCAGCAGCCAGGCTCAGGGCCAAGAGACCCAGTACTTC. This chain connects TRBV7-9 to TRBJ2-5; possible D gene TRBD1, 5 bases. The CDR3 is made up of 14 amino acids. V lost 5 bases and J lost 1, with 11 bases in between. Germline V lookup: CDR1 SEHNR, CDR2 FQNEAQ (reference sequence). The full variable domain, with the rest looked up from reference TRBV7-9 and TRBJ2-5, is DTGVSQNPRHKITKRGQNVTFRCDPISEHNRLYWYRQTLGQGPEFLTYFQNEAQLEKSRLLSDRFSAERPKGSFSTLEIQRTEQGDSAMYLCASSQAQGQETQYFGPGTRLLVL.

In its sample, this clonotype was seen many times. The V and J genes are TRBV27 and TRBJ1-3; D is unclear. The germline V and J ends were trimmed by 2 bases and 0 bases, with 8 bases remaining between them. The CDR3 consists of 15 residues. Germline V gene sequence: CDR1 MNHEY, CDR2 SMNVEV (reference sequence). As DNA, the CDR3 is TGTGCCAGCAGTTTAATCCCCCCCTCTGGAAACACCATATATTTT. Its translation: CASSLIPPSGNTIYF.

Concerning this clonotype itself: The conserved phenylalanine or tryptophan is not found at the CDR3 terminus, so this likely reflects a read error. The rearrangement joins TRBV20-1 to TRBJ2-1; a possible D gene is TRBD2 (6 bases). Looked up from germline, CDR1 is DFQATT and CDR2 is SNEGSKA (reference sequence). The CDR3 is 14 residues long. This chain's CDR3 is CTPLTGSSYNEQFS. The DNA of the CDR3 is TGCACCCCCCTCACCGGGAGCTCCTACAATGAGCAGTTCTCC.

This clonotype showed up many times. This chain uses TRBV6-1 with TRBJ1-5, with unresolved D. Germline V lookup: CDR1 MNHNS, CDR2 SASEGT. This CDR3 is 12 amino acids long. Trimming removed 11 bases from V and 7 bases from J, with 15 bases in between. As DNA, the CDR3 is TGTGCCGGCTCCCGGGGTAAACAGCCCCAGCATTTT. Its translation: CAGSRGKQPQHF.

The sample holds many counts of this clonotype. The V gene is TRBV20-1, the J gene TRBJ1-6; the match to TRBD1 covers 8 bases. Germline values: CDR1 DFQATT, CDR2 SNEGSKA (reference sequence). Unmatched junction bases numbered 6, after V lost 5 bases and J lost 9 bases. This CDR3 contains 13 residues. The CDR3 spells CSARRGLGSPLHF. CDR3 in DNA: TGCAGTGCTCGCAGGGGGCTTGGTTCACCCCTCCACTTT.

This clonotype was seen repeatedly, ten times or more. The chain is built from TRBV7-2 and TRBJ1-1, with D unclear. V was shortened by 5 bases and J by 5 bases, with 18 bases between the two germline ends. This CDR3 spans 15 amino acids. The germline gives CDR1 SGHTA, CDR2 FQGNSA. This CDR3 is CASSTRRPAGTEAFF. CDR3 coding DNA: TGTGCCAGCAGCACCCGCCGGCCGGCGGGGACTGAAGCTTTCTTT.

The rearrangement uses TRBV6-2 or TRBV6-3 and TRBJ2-3; 10 nucleotides match TRBD1. Per germline, CDR1 MNHEY and CDR2 SVGEGT. With V trimmed by 5 bases and J by 1 base, 15 bases remained unmatched. The length of the CDR3 is 19 residues. CDR3: CASSRYAKPDRGRTDTQYF. In DNA, the CDR3 is TGTGCCAGCAGTCGCTATGCGAAGCCTGACAGGGGGCGCACAGATACGCAGTATTTT.

The gene calls are TRBV27 and TRBJ2-7; D unclear. Deletions cut 2 bases from V and 6 bases from J, with 17 bases between. This CDR3 contains 15 residues. CDR1 is MNHEY and CDR2 is SMNVEV in the germline V gene (reference sequence). CDR3 nucleotide sequence: TGTGCCAGCAGTTTAACGCTCTCCCCAGGAGCCGAGCAGTACTTC. Translated: CASSLTLSPGAEQYF.

The chain joins TRBV4-3 to TRBJ1-5, with D uncertain. CDR1 and CDR2 (germline): LGHNA, YSLEER. V was shortened by 0 bases and J by 6 bases, with 6 bases between the two germline ends. This CDR3 spans 13 amino acids. DNA of the CDR3: TGCGCCAGCAGCCAAGACTGGGGTCAGCCCCAGCATTTT. It specifies CASSQDWGQPQHF.

The chain has TRBV6-2 or TRBV6-3 and TRBJ2-1, with 10 bases matching TRBD1. This CDR3 contains 14 residues. The J segment lost 12 bases and the V segment lost 0 bases, leaving 5 bases of the junction unmatched. Germline CDR1 MNHEY, CDR2 SVGEGT. The CDR3: CASSYSGTGVTQFF. DNA for the CDR3: TGTGCCAGCAGTTACTCCGGGACAGGGGTTACGCAGTTCTTC.

This chain links TRBV4-1 with TRBJ2-1; 8 bases are a match to TRBD2. This CDR3 has 14 amino acids. Per the germline V gene, CDR1 is MGHRA and CDR2 is YSYEKL. V was clipped by 0 bases and J by 10 bases; unmatched bases: 5. CDR3 amino acids: CASSQEGAGGEQFF. CDR3 nucleotide sequence: TGCGCCAGCAGCCAAGAGGGGGCGGGGGGAGAGCAGTTCTTC.

This clonotype occurred a few times. The V and J genes are TRBV20-1 and TRBJ2-4, with 14 bases matching TRBD2. CDR1 and CDR2 (germline): DFQATT, SNEGSKA (reference sequence). There are 18 residues in the CDR3. Losses at the gene ends were 4 bases for V and 8 bases for J; bases not matched to a gene: 16. CDR3 region: CSAMTRDSGTSGRDIQYF. The DNA for the CDR3 is TGCAGTGCTATGACCCGGGACTCCGGGACTAGCGGGAGAGACATTCAGTACTTC.

Comments on this clonotype: Mismatch with germline at one junction end may stem from a read error. The rearrangement joins TRBV11-3 to TRBJ2-5; 7 nucleotides agree with TRBD2. The germline gives CDR1 SGHNT, CDR2 YENEEA. The CDR3 length is 14 residues. CDR3: CASSLSSGQDTQYF. The CDR3 nucleotides read TGTGCCAGCAGCCTATCTAGCGGCCAAGATACCCAGTACTTC.

The chain couples TRBV11-3 to TRBJ2-1, with D maybe TRBD2 (5 bases). Trimming shortened V by 1 base and J by 0 bases, and 22 bases separated the two germline ends. The germline gives CDR1 SGHNT, CDR2 YENEEA. CDR3 length: 20 amino acids. The CDR3 DNA follows: TGTGCCAGCAGCTTAGGGTATTATCCCCTCGGGAACCCCTCCTACAATGAGCAGTTCTTC. Protein product: CASSLGYYPLGNPSYNEQFF.

This clonotype occurred a few times. The chain links TRBV6-1 to TRBJ2-1; 11 nucleotides line up with TRBD2. The CDR3 has 18 residues. V lost 10 bases to trimming and J lost 7 bases; unmatched junction nucleotides: 21. Germline loops: CDR1 MNHNS, CDR2 SASEGT. The CDR3 sequence is CATTKSGTSGYLGNEQFF. The CDR3 bases are TGTGCCACCACGAAATCCGGGACTAGCGGTTACTTGGGTAATGAGCAGTTCTTC.

For this clonotype: A much more abundant neighbour one base away suggests this may be a read error. The chain uses TRBV9 and TRBJ2-7; the D is unclear. The CDR3 length is 13 residues. V dropped 4 bases and J dropped 1 base, with 9 bases sitting between them. Germline values: CDR1 SGDLS, CDR2 YYNGEE. The CDR3 DNA reads TGTGCCAGCAGCTCGGCCGCTTCCTACGAGCAGTACTTC. Protein product: CASSSAASYEQYF.

This clonotype came up a few times. The chain joins TRBV20-1 to TRBJ1-5; D unresolved. The CDR3 runs to 14 residues. CDR1 is DFQATT and CDR2 is SNEGSKA in the germline V gene (reference sequence). The germline V and J ends were trimmed by 0 bases and 2 bases, with 8 bases remaining between them. Here the CDR3 DNA reads TGCAGTGCTAGAGATCGCCGTGGCAATCAGCCCCAGCATTTT. It codes for CSARDRRGNQPQHF.

Note on this clonotype: Possible read error: a much larger clone is one base away. V is TRBV7-2 and J is TRBJ2-3; no definite D call. The CDR3 sequence is 12 residues long. The germline gives CDR1 SGHTA, CDR2 FQGNSA. The CDR3 DNA reads TGTGCCAGCAGTTTCCGCACAGATTCGCAGTATTTT. Translation: CASSFRTDSQYF.

The CDR3 nucleotides read TGTGCCAGCTCCCAGCAAGCTGAAACTTACGAGCAGTACTTC. It specifies CASSQQAETYEQYF. V is TRBV18 and J is TRBJ2-7; D unresolved. This CDR3 comprises 14 residues. The germline V gene encodes CDR1 KGHSH and CDR2 LQKENI. V gave up 6 bases and J gave up 4 bases, with 16 bases separating them.

The chain has TRBV12-3 or TRBV12-4 and TRBJ2-7; the match to TRBD2 covers 8 bases. This CDR3 has 15 amino acids. Trimming removed 0 bases from V and 0 bases from J; junction bases left unmatched: 1. CDR3 sequence reads: CASSLASGDSYEQYF. The DNA for the CDR3 is TGTGCCAGCAGTTTAGCTAGCGGGGACTCCTACGAGCAGTACTTC.

Comments on this clonotype: A clone one base away is much larger, so this may be a read error. The chain is built from TRBV7-2 and TRBJ2-3; D tentatively fits TRBD1 or TRBD2 (5 bases each). V was cut by 5 bases and J by 7 bases, with 22 bases left in between. Germline lookup yields CDR1 SGHTA and CDR2 FQGNSA. This CDR3 contains 16 residues. The DNA for the CDR3 is TGTGCCAGCAGCCCCCTGGGGCACGGGAACGGAAATACGCAGTATTTT. Translating it yields CASSPLGHGNGNTQYF. The variable domain in full, completed from reference TRBV7-2 and TRBJ2-3, reads GAGVSQSPSNKVTEKGKDVELRCDPISGHTALYWYRQSLGQGLEFLIYFQGNSAPDKSGLPSDRFSAERTGGSVSTLTIQRTQQEDSAVYLCASSPLGHGNGNTQYFGPGTRLTVL.

A few counts support this clonotype. This chain joins TRBV4-3 and TRBJ2-7; D is perhaps TRBD2 (5 bases). CDR1 LGHNA and CDR2 YSLEER come from the germline V gene. Trimming left V 5 bases short and J 0 bases short, with 11 bases between. The CDR3 consists of 14 residues. The CDR3 region is CASSVEGASYEQYF. The CDR3, as DNA: TGCGCCAGCAGCGTAGAGGGCGCCTCCTACGAGCAGTACTTC.

Concerning this clonotype: This may stem from a read error, because a much larger clone lies one nucleotide away. The J gene is TRBJ1-5, the V gene TRBV25-1; tentatively, D is TRBD1 (6 bases). This CDR3 has 13 amino acids. Per the germline V gene, CDR1 is MGHDK and CDR2 is SYGVNS. The CDR3 DNA follows: TGTGCCGGCAGTGGGGGCAGGGCCGTAACCCAGCATTTT. The encoded protein is CAGSGGRAVTQHF. Complete variable domain (other parts from reference TRBV25-1 and TRBJ1-5): EADIYQTPRYLVIGTGKKITLECSQTMGHDKMYWYQQDPGMELHLIHYSYGVNSTEKGDLSSESTVSRIRTEHFPLTLESARPSHTSQYLCAGSGGRAVTQHFGDGTRLSIL.

The chain employs TRBV24-1 and TRBJ2-4; D is unclear. This CDR3 is 14 amino acids long. Germline CDR1 and CDR2: KGHDR and SFDVKD. V was cut by 4 bases and J by 8 bases, with 14 bases left in between. CDR3 residues: CATSDPLDGDIQYF. Written as DNA, the CDR3 is TGTGCCACCAGTGACCCTCTGGACGGAGACATTCAGTACTTC.

The sample holds a few counts of this clonotype. The V gene is TRBV29-1, the J gene TRBJ1-3; D may be TRBD1 (5 bases). CDR1 is SQVTM and CDR2 is ANQGSEA in the germline V gene. This CDR3 region has 14 residues. V was trimmed by 6 bases and J by 3 bases, leaving 15 bases between them. CDR3 sequence (DNA): TGCAGCGTGGATCCGGGGGACGGTGGAAACACCATATATTTT. Amino acid sequence: CSVDPGDGGNTIYF.